This T cell receptor (beta chain) was documented in a study of cytomegalovirus exposure and HLA in healthy donors. Across the whole study: Sequencing of 150 million to 200 million T cells in an earlier analysis found 100 million or so unique TCR beta sequences. Study-wide results and limits: Later analysis demonstrated an association between a missense DCLRE1C variant and TCR beta V- and J-gene trimming. The study put some 150 TCR beta chains on its list as cytomegalovirus-associated.

For this clone: Its specificity is unknown.

Primers included in the PCR were 60 Vbeta and 13 Jbeta primers. Method: immunoSEQ multiplex PCR; TCRdb's copy keeps in-frame clones and lacks some. In the table there are about 150,000 clones, 79% of which are singletons. Trimming stripped 3 bases from V and 0 bases from J, with 8 bases between. CDR3 length: 15 residues. Germline V CDR1 and CDR2: MNHNY, SVGAGI (reference sequence). This TCR was sampled from a man over 45 in good health and CMV-seropositive. Sequences were obtained from PBMCs. The J gene is TRBJ1-4, the V gene TRBV6-6; D unclear. For the CDR3, the DNA is TGTGCCAGCAGTTATCCAGGATCAACTAATGAAAAACTGTTTTTT. Its protein product is CASSYPGSTNEKLFF.